The rows below give T cell receptor beta chains drawn from one sample of a study of blood T cell repertoires in COVID-19. Assay: immunoSEQ multiplex PCR; the TCRdb copy retains only in-frame clones and omits some. The table records about 440,000 clones, 90% of them present only once. Sequences were obtained from PBMCs or T cells enriched from blood (not recorded which). The receptors here all came from a man aged 18 to 30 who had recovered from COVID-19. The CDR3 runs from the conserved cysteine through the conserved F or W. D genes are given only for firm matches. Part of the rows lack a size; the others show once, few, many or a class for expanded clones.

cdr3_nt cdr3_aa clone_size d_call j_call v_call
TGTGCCAGCTCCACGACAGGATCCAACTATGGCTACACCTTC CASSTTGSNYGYTF NA NA TRBJ1-2 TRBV18
TGCGCCAGCAGCATACTCGATACGCAGTATTTT CASSILDTQYF NA NA TRBJ2-3 TRBV5-1
TGTGCCATCAGTGAGTCTAAAAGCGGCGGTCTGGATGGCTACACCTTC CAISESKSGGLDGYTF few NA TRBJ1-2 TRBV10-3
TGTGCCAGCCTAAAGTTGTCTGGGGCCAACGTCCTGACTTTC CASLKLSGANVLTF NA NA TRBJ2-6 TRBV28
TGTGCCAGTAGTACCCCTCCCACTGGGGGGGCTGCTGCTTTCTTT CASSTPPTGGAAAFF NA NA TRBJ1-1 TRBV19
TGTGCCAGCAGCTTATACAGGAATACCCTTACCTACGAGCAGTACTTC CASSLYRNTLTYEQYF NA NA TRBJ2-7 TRBV5-6
TGTGCCAGCAGTGTCGCCCAATACAGGGCCTTGCAGGCTTCTTATGGCTACACCTTC CASSVAQYRALQASYGYTF NA NA TRBJ1-2 TRBV28
TGTGCCATAACCGCAGCCGGGACAGCCGGAGAGACCCAGTACTTC CAITAAGTAGETQYF NA TRBD1 TRBJ2-5 TRBV10-3
TGTGCCAGCAGCCAAGGGGGCAGGGTGAACGCCGGGGAGCTGTTTTTT CASSQGGRVNAGELFF NA NA TRBJ2-2 TRBV3-1/TRBV3-2
TGTGCCAGCAGTTTACAGGCGAATCAGCCCCAGCATTTT CASSLQANQPQHF NA NA TRBJ1-5 TRBV6-5
TGTGCCAGCAGTTTCCCAGGCACCTACGAGCAGTACTTC CASSFPGTYEQYF NA NA TRBJ2-7 TRBV28
TGTGCCAGCTCACCAATGGGACAGGGTAACGAGCAGTACTTC CASSPMGQGNEQYF NA TRBD1 TRBJ2-7 TRBV18
TGTGCTAGTGGTTTGACAGGGAAAGAGACCCAGTACTTC CASGLTGKETQYF NA NA TRBJ2-5 TRBV12-5
TGTGCCAGTAGTATTTCCGGGAGCTCCTACAATGAGCAGTTCTTC CASSISGSSYNEQFF few NA TRBJ2-1 TRBV19
TGTGCCAGCAGCTTTACGGACAGGGCGAATGAAAAACTGTTTTTT CASSFTDRANEKLFF NA TRBD1 TRBJ1-4 TRBV7-9
TGTGCCATCTCCGGGACAGGGCGAGAGACCCAGTACTTC CAISGTGRETQYF NA TRBD1 TRBJ2-5 TRBV10-3
TGCAGCGTTGAAGAACAGAATTTAGGACTAGCAGACAGCACAGATACGCAGTATTTT CSVEEQNLGLADSTDTQYF NA TRBD2 TRBJ2-3 TRBV29-1
TGTGCCAGCAGCGTAGGAGGGGGTAGCCAGCCCCAGCATTTT CASSVGGGSQPQHF NA NA TRBJ1-5 TRBV9
TGCAGCGTTATAGCGAACTACAATGAGCAGTTCTTC CSVIANYNEQFF NA NA TRBJ2-1 TRBV29-1
TGTGCCAGCAGCCCCCGGGACAGGGTTCGCGGCACTGAAGCTTTCTTT CASSPRDRVRGTEAFF NA TRBD1 TRBJ1-1 TRBV7-2
TGTGCCACCAGCAGAGATCGGGGGACTGGAAACACCATATATTTT CATSRDRGTGNTIYF NA NA TRBJ1-3 TRBV15
TGTGCCAGTAGGGGACAGGGGGAAAGCTATGGCTACACCTTC CASRGQGESYGYTF NA TRBD1 TRBJ1-2 TRBV19
TGTGCCAGCACCGCGGGGGCCGGGGGGCCCCAGCATTTT CASTAGAGGPQHF NA NA TRBJ1-5 TRBV2
TGTGCCAGCAGTCCGGCTGGGGGACAGGGGACCGGGGAGCTGTTTTTT CASSPAGGQGTGELFF NA TRBD1 TRBJ2-2 TRBV28
TGTGCCAGCAGGGGACAGATGAACACTGAAGCTTTCTTT CASRGQMNTEAFF NA TRBD1 TRBJ1-1 TRBV28
TGTGCCACCAGCAGAGTGCGGGGTTTTAATGAAAAACTGTTTTTT CATSRVRGFNEKLFF NA NA TRBJ1-4 TRBV15
TGTGCCAGCCTCCCTTTGGGTCCTGACTTCCTCCACTTT CASLPLGPDFLHF NA NA TRBJ1-6 TRBV27
TGTGCCAGCAGGGGGACAGGGGTAATTGAAAAACTGTTTTTT CASRGTGVIEKLFF NA TRBD1 TRBJ1-4 TRBV6-5
TGTGCCAGCAGCTTAGGTGGGAGGGGAGGTCTGGAAGCTTTCTTT CASSLGGRGGLEAFF NA NA TRBJ1-1 TRBV11-2
TGTGCCAGCACCCTCCGGGACAGCTCCTACAATGAGCAGTTCTTC CASTLRDSSYNEQFF once TRBD1 TRBJ2-1 TRBV2
TGCGCCAGCAGTTCGGGACTAGCGGGAGCGACAGATACGCAGTATTTT CASSSGLAGATDTQYF NA TRBD2 TRBJ2-3 TRBV5-1
TGTGCCAGCAGTTTAAGTTCCAGGGGGAATCAGCCCCAGCATTTT CASSLSSRGNQPQHF NA TRBD1 TRBJ1-5 TRBV27
TGTGCCAGCAGCTTAGGACAGGGGACAGATACGCAGTATTTT CASSLGQGTDTQYF NA TRBD1 TRBJ2-3 TRBV7-9
TGTGCCAGCAGTCCTCTCCCCCCAGTCGCCCGTGGCTACACCTTC CASSPLPPVARGYTF NA NA TRBJ1-2 TRBV6-5
TGTGCCAGCAGCCCGGGGACTAGCGGGTCCCGCACAGATACGCAGTATTTT CASSPGTSGSRTDTQYF NA TRBD2 TRBJ2-3 TRBV11-3
TGTGCCACCACCGGGACAGGGGGCGAGCAGTACTTC CATTGTGGEQYF NA TRBD1 TRBJ2-7 TRBV28
TGCAGCGCTTACGACAGCCTTGAAAAACTGTTTTTT CSAYDSLEKLFF NA NA TRBJ1-4 TRBV29-1
TGTGCCAGCAGGTTACTGGGGAGTAACACTGAAGCTTTCTTT CASRLLGSNTEAFF NA NA TRBJ1-1 TRBV2
TGTGCCAGTAGTATAGAAGGACTAATCGGCGGGGAGCTGTTTTTT CASSIEGLIGGELFF NA NA TRBJ2-2 TRBV19
TGTGCCAGTAGTATTGGCACCGTCAATCAGCCCCAGCATTTT CASSIGTVNQPQHF NA NA TRBJ1-5 TRBV19
TGTGCCAGCAGTACCCTGGGACAGGGCGATAGCTACACCTTC CASSTLGQGDSYTF medium-sized TRBD1 TRBJ1-2 TRBV27